The 9 T cell receptor beta chains below all came from one sample that was sequenced in a study of T cell repertoires in cytomegalovirus infection. One entry per CDR3 protein results from TCRdb running MiXCR on the reads. The sample holds more than 400,000 distinct CDR3 sequences, around 27% seen once. The material sequenced was PBMCs. The receptors shown here come from a human donor in good health (CMV status not recorded). Some clones in this sample may be carry-over from other donors' samples.

In its sample, this clonotype was seen a few times. This chain uses TRBV19 with TRBJ2-2; no reliable D call. Trimming left V 3 bases short and J 4 bases short, with 15 bases between. The CDR3 loop spans 16 amino acids. Germline V gene sequence: CDR1 LNHDA, CDR2 SQIVND (reference sequence). The CDR3 DNA is TGTGCCAGTAGTATGGCAGAGGCCCGTGGCACCGGGGAGCTGTTTTTT. Protein product: CASSMAEARGTGELFF.

This clonotype occurred a few times. This chain's CDR3 is CASSLWDVGNTIYF. For the CDR3, the DNA is TGTGCCAGTAGTCTCTGGGACGTCGGAAACACCATATATTTT. This chain links TRBV19 with TRBJ1-3; TRBD1 might be the D (5 bases). The CDR3 is made up of 14 amino acids. With 5 bases removed from V and 4 bases from J, the gap between germline ends came to 12 bases. In germline, CDR1 is LNHDA, CDR2 SQIVND (reference sequence).

This clonotype showed up just once. This chain joins TRBV11-2 and TRBJ2-6, with D possibly matching TRBD1 (6 bases). V was cut by 2 bases and J by 4 bases, with 12 bases left in between. This CDR3 is 16 amino acids long. Looked up from germline, CDR1 is SGHAT and CDR2 is FQNNGV. CDR3 sequence reads: CASSLYHRAGANVLTF. CDR3 in DNA: TGTGCCAGCAGCTTATACCACAGGGCCGGGGCCAACGTCCTGACTTTC. The entire variable domain, with the rest obtained from reference TRBV11-2 and TRBJ2-6, is as follows: EAGVAQSPRYKIIEKRQSVAFWCNPISGHATLYWYQQILGQGPKLLIQFQNNGVVDDSQLPKDRFSAERLKGVDSTLKIQPAKLEDSAVYLCASSLYHRAGANVLTFGAGSRLTVL.

The rearrangement joins TRBV12-3 or TRBV12-4 to TRBJ2-2, with D perhaps matching TRBD2 (5 bases). CDR3 length: 17 amino acids. Trimming shortened V by 3 bases and J by 1 base, and 15 bases separated the two germline ends. Here the CDR3 reads CASSLVSSAGNTGELFF. The CDR3 nucleotides read TGTGCCAGCAGTTTGGTTTCCAGCGCGGGGAACACCGGGGAGCTGTTTTTT.

This clonotype was seen a handful of times. The V gene is TRBV11-3, the J gene TRBJ1-1; 7 nucleotides agree with TRBD1. The ends lost 7 bases at V and 0 bases at J; junction bases unmatched: 5. Germline CDR1 SGHNT, CDR2 YENEEA. The length of the CDR3 is 14 residues. CDR3 nucleotide sequence: TGTGCCAGCAAGGGACAGTACATGAACACTGAAGCTTTCTTT. Translating gives CASKGQYMNTEAFF.

This clonotype has a count of ten or more. The V call is TRBV7-2, the J call TRBJ2-3; D call uncertain. The germline gives CDR1 SGHTA, CDR2 FQGNSA. CDR3 length equals 14 residues. V was shortened by 2 bases and J by 2 bases, with 8 bases between the two germline ends. The CDR3, as DNA: TGTGCCAGCAGCTTAACTCCCTACACAGATACGCAGTATTTT. Its protein is CASSLTPYTDTQYF. Variable domain in full (rest from reference TRBV7-2 and TRBJ2-3): GAGVSQSPSNKVTEKGKDVELRCDPISGHTALYWYRQSLGQGLEFLIYFQGNSAPDKSGLPSDRFSAERTGGSVSTLTIQRTQQEDSAVYLCASSLTPYTDTQYFGPGTRLTVL.

This clonotype has ten or more counts. This rearrangement joins TRBV6-2 or TRBV6-3 to TRBJ2-3; D possibly corresponds to TRBD2 (5 bases). Trimming removed 2 bases from V and 3 bases from J, with 12 bases in between. The CDR3 totals 15 residues. Germline CDR1 and CDR2: MNHEY and SVGEGT. CDR3 sequence reads: CASSYGSSFTDTQYF. CDR3 DNA sequence: TGTGCCAGCAGTTACGGGAGCTCTTTTACAGATACGCAGTATTTT.

This clonotype was observed a handful of times. The chain's CDR3 is CASNPGAGGAYNEQFF. CDR3 DNA: TGTGCCAGTAACCCAGGGGCAGGGGGCGCGTACAATGAGCAGTTCTTC. The V and J genes are TRBV19 and TRBJ2-1, with 8 nucleotides matching TRBD1. CDR1 and CDR2 from the germline V gene are LNHDA and SQIVND (reference sequence). V lost 7 bases, J lost 4 bases, and 12 bases stayed unmatched. The CDR3 is 16 amino acids.

In its sample, this clonotype was seen many times. CDR3 coding DNA: TGTGCCAGCAGCCGGGATACTAACTATGGCTACACCTTC. Translation: CASSRDTNYGYTF. This chain uses TRBV7-2 with TRBJ1-2; D uncertain. Per germline, CDR1 SGHTA and CDR2 FQGNSA. The CDR3 covers 13 residues. The V end lost 5 bases, the J end lost 0 bases, and 7 bases lay between the germline ends.